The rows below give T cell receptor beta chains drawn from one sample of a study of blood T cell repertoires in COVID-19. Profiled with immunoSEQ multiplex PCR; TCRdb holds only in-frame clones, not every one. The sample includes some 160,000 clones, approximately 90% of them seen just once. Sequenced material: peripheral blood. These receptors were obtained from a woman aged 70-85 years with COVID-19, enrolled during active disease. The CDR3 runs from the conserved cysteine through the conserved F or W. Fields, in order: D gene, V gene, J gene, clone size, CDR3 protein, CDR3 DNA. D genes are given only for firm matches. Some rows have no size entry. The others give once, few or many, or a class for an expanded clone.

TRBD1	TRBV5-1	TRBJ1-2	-	CASSRGTGDYGYTF	TGCGCCAGCAGCAGGGGGACAGGCGACTATGGCTACACCTTC
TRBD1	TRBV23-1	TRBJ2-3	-	CASTPRTGALCTDTQYF	TGCGCCAGCACCCCAAGGACAGGGGCGTTGTGCACAGATACGCAGTATTTT
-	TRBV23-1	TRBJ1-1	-	CAISRRVRSCRTEAFF	TGCGCCATCTCCCGCAGGGTGAGGTCCTGCCGGACTGAAGCTTTCTTT
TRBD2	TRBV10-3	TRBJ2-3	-	CAISDPRTSGETDTQYF	TGTGCCATCAGTGATCCTAGGACTAGCGGGGAAACAGATACGCAGTATTTT
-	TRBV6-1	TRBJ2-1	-	CASSEAGGATIRYEQFF	TGTGCCAGCAGTGAAGCAGGGGGGGCCACGATACGCTATGAGCAGTTCTTC
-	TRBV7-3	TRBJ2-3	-	CASSLRGGTDTQYF	TGTGCCAGCAGCTTACGAGGTGGCACAGATACGCAGTATTTT
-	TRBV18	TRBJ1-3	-	CASSPPYGNTIYF	TGTGCCAGCTCACCTCCTTATGGAAACACCATATATTTT
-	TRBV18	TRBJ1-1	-	CASSPPDRNTEAFF	TGTGCCAGCTCACCACCTGACAGGAACACTGAAGCTTTCTTT
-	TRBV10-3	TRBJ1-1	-	CAIRKTEAEAFF	TGTGCCATCAGGAAGACAGAAGCTGAAGCTTTCTTT
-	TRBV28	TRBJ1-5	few	CASSSMEGDRNQPQHF	TGTGCCAGCAGTTCAATGGAGGGTGATCGCAATCAGCCCCAGCATTTT
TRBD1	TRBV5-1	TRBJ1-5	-	CASSLDPGTGNQPQHF	TGCGCCAGCAGCCTCGACCCCGGGACAGGGAATCAGCCCCAGCATTTT
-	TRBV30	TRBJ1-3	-	CAWSSDTRIAGNTIYF	TGTGCCTGGAGCTCTGATACCCGAATAGCTGGAAACACCATATATTTT
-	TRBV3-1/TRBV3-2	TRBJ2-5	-	CASSQGGLPDQYF	TGTGCCAGCAGCCAAGGGGGACTTCCCGACCAGTACTTC
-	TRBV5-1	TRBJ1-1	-	CASRQGAGTEAFF	TGCGCCAGCAGACAGGGTGCTGGCACTGAAGCTTTCTTT
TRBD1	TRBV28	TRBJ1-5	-	CASSPPRQGRKQPQHF	TGTGCCAGCAGTCCACCCCGACAGGGGAGGAAACAGCCCCAGCATTTT
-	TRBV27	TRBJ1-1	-	CASSSKRVSTEAFF	TGTGCCAGCAGCTCGAAGAGGGTTTCGACTGAAGCTTTCTTT
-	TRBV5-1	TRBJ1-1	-	CASSLAARYTEAFF	TGCGCCAGCAGCTTGGCTGCGAGATACACTGAAGCTTTCTTT
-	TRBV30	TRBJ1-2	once	CAWSSDSNYGYTF	TGTGCCTGGAGTTCGGACAGTAACTATGGCTACACCTTC
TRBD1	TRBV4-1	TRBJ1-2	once	CASSQPGTGTNYGYTF	TGCGCCAGCAGCCAGCCCGGGACAGGAACTAACTATGGCTACACCTTC
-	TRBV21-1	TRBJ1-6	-	CASSKGGLYSPLHF	TGTGCCAGCAGCAAGGGGGGTCTGTATTCACCCCTCCACTTT
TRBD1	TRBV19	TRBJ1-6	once	CASSIAGTGGYNSPLHF	TGTGCCAGTAGTATAGCCGGGACAGGGGGCTATAATTCACCCCTCCACTTT
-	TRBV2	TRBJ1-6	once	CASTGYNSPLHF	TGTGCCAGCACGGGCTATAATTCACCCCTCCACTTT
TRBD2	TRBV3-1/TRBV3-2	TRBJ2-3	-	CASSPLAEGNTQYF	TGTGCCAGCAGCCCACTAGCGGAGGGGAATACGCAGTATTTT
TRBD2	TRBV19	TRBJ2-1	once	CASSVLAGGRSHEQFF	TGTGCCAGTAGTGTACTAGCGGGGGGGCGTTCTCATGAGCAGTTCTTC
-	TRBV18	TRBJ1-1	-	CASAPDRERSTTEAFF	TGTGCCAGCGCCCCCGACCGGGAAAGAAGTACGACTGAAGCTTTCTTT
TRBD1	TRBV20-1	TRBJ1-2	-	CSASLQGRHRFSGYTF	TGCAGTGCTAGTTTACAGGGGAGGCATCGGTTCTCTGGCTACACCTTC
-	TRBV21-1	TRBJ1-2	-	CASSPTGGNYGYTF	TGTGCCAGCAGCCCCACAGGGGGCAACTATGGCTACACCTTC
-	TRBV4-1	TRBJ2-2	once	CASSQDSLSGELFF	TGCGCCAGCAGCCAAGATAGCCTTTCCGGGGAGCTGTTTTTT
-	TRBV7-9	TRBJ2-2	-	CASSLSLAGGTGELFF	TGTGCCAGCAGCCTCTCGCTGGCGGGCGGGACCGGGGAGCTGTTTTTT
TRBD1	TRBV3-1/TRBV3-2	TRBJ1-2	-	CASSQDPRTGFNYGYTF	TGTGCCAGCAGCCAAGATCCCCGGACAGGGTTTAACTATGGCTACACCTTC
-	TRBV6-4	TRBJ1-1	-	CASRANLQVDTEAFF	TGTGCCAGCAGGGCGAACCTACAGGTGGACACTGAAGCTTTCTTT
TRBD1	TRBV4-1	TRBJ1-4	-	CASSPWGAGGADEKLFF	TGCGCCAGCAGCCCATGGGGCGCAGGGGGAGCAGATGAAAAACTGTTTTTT
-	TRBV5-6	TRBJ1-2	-	CASSRWGDPSIGGYTF	TGTGCCAGCAGCCGCTGGGGAGATCCCAGCATCGGAGGCTACACCTTC
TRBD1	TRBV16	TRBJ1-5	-	CASSQLTGGTNQPQHF	TGTGCCAGCAGCCAATTGACAGGGGGCACCAATCAGCCCCAGCATTTT
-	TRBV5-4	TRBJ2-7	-	CASSLGLAETYEQYF	TGTGCCAGCAGCTTGGGTTTAGCGGAGACCTACGAGCAGTACTTC
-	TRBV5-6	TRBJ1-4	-	CASSLAGGTNEKLFF	TGTGCCAGCAGCTTGGCCGGGGGAACTAATGAAAAACTGTTTTTT
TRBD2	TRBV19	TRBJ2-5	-	CASSFSLAGQETQYF	TGTGCCAGTAGTTTCTCCCTAGCGGGCCAAGAGACCCAGTACTTC
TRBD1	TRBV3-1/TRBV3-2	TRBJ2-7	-	CASSPRTGTYEQYF	TGTGCCAGCAGCCCACGGACAGGGACCTACGAGCAGTACTTC
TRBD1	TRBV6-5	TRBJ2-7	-	CASSLGQGKGEQYF	TGTGCCAGCAGTTTGGGACAGGGAAAGGGCGAGCAGTACTTC
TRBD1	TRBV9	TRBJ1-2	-	CASTLTGGNYGYTF	TGTGCCAGCACCCTGACAGGGGGGAACTATGGCTACACCTTC
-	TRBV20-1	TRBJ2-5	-	CSASTGAEAGVFQETQYF	TGCAGTGCTAGTACAGGCGCCGAGGCAGGCGTCTTCCAAGAGACCCAGTACTTC
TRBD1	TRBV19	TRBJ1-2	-	CASTQGQGLGYTF	TGTGCCAGTACCCAGGGACAGGGGCTTGGCTACACCTTC
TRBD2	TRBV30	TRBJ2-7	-	CARSGGGYEQYF	TGTGCCCGGAGCGGGGGTGGATACGAGCAGTACTTC
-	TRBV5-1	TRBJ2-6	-	CASSQGDFDSVLTF	TGCGCCAGCAGTCAAGGGGACTTTGACAGCGTCCTGACTTTC
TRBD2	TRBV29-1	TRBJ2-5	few	CRVGGPGGGETQYF	TGCCGGGTTGGGGGCCCGGGGGGGGGAGAGACCCAGTACTTC
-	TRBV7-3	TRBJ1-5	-	CASSLYNNQPQHF	TGTGCCAGCAGCTTGTATAACAATCAGCCCCAGCATTTT
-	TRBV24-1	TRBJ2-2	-	CATSEIGGRPNTGELFF	TGTGCCACCAGTGAAATCGGGGGTCGGCCGAACACCGGGGAGCTGTTTTTT
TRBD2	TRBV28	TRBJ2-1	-	CASGGVYNEQFF	TGTGCCAGCGGGGGGGTATACAATGAGCAGTTCTTC
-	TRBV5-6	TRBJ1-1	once	CASSLGLMNTEAFF	TGTGCCAGCAGCTTGGGTCTAATGAACACTGAAGCTTTCTTT
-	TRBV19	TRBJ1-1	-	CASSMARGYTEAFF	TGTGCCAGTAGTATGGCCAGGGGTTACACTGAAGCTTTCTTT
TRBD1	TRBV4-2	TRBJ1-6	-	CASSQDLQGASYNSPLHF	TGTGCCAGCAGCCAAGATTTACAGGGGGCATCCTATAATTCACCCCTCCACTTT
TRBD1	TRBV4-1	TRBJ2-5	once	CASSQGYRGETQYF	TGCGCCAGCAGCCAAGGTTACAGGGGTGAGACCCAGTACTTC
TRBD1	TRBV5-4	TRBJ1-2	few	CASIRTGYYGYTF	TGTGCCAGCATCCGGACAGGGTACTATGGCTACACCTTC
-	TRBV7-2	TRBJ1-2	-	CASSLGVYGYTF	TGTGCCAGCAGCTTAGGCGTCTATGGCTACACCTTC